Below, 22 T cell receptor beta chains from the same sample are listed, as sequenced in a study of somatic mutations in cytotoxic T cells in rheumatoid arthritis (dated by TCRdb to between 2016 and 2019). The library came from the immunoSEQ multiplex PCR assay. Not all clones reach the TCRdb copy of this immuneACCESS table, which keeps in-frame sequences only. Checked studies attribute under half of the gap to unresolved V genes and leave the rest unexplained. The sample table shows some 26,000 clones, and 82% are seen once. Roughly 5.6% of the sample rests with the top ten. Material: CD8+ T cells sorted from blood. The receptors were sampled from a man aged 50-60 years in good health.

The sample holds a few counts of this clone. The chain employs TRBV7-8 and TRBJ2-7, with D possibly TRBD1 on 5 matching bases. Germline CDR1 SGHVS, CDR2 FQNEAQ. The CDR3 totals 12 residues. Deletions cut 8 bases from V and 5 bases from J, with 13 bases between. As DNA, the CDR3 is TGTGCCAGCTCGCAGGGTGTTCACGAGCAGTACTTC. It codes for CASSQGVHEQYF.

This clone has only one observation. The J gene is TRBJ1-3, the V gene TRBV25-1; D remains ambiguous. V lost 5 bases, J lost 0 bases, and 5 bases lay in between. CDR3 length: 13 residues. Per the germline V gene, CDR1 is MGHDK and CDR2 is SYGVNS. This CDR3 reads CASSFSSGNTIYF. CDR3 DNA sequence: TGTGCCAGCAGTTTTAGCTCTGGAAACACCATATATTTT.

The V gene is TRBV11-3, the J gene TRBJ2-3; 8 bases match TRBD2. The ends lost 1 base at V and 3 bases at J; junction bases unmatched: 9. CDR3 size: 17 residues. Germline lookup yields CDR1 SGHNT and CDR2 YENEEA. Written as DNA, the CDR3 is TGTGCCAGCAGCTTAGCGCGTCGGGAGGGCCATACAGATACGCAGTATTTT. Residues: CASSLARREGHTDTQYF.

The V and J genes are TRBV2 and TRBJ2-1; the D call may be TRBD1 or TRBD2 (5 bases each). V lost 7 bases, J lost 1 base, and 17 bases lay in between. The CDR3 runs 16 residues. The germline gives CDR1 SNHLY, CDR2 FYNNEI. CDR3 nucleotides: TGTGCCAGCATGGGGCCGGGACCTAGTTCCTACAATGAGCAGTTCTTC. Encoded protein: CASMGPGPSSYNEQFF. The whole variable domain, remainder taken from reference TRBV2 and TRBJ2-1, is EPEVTQTPSHQVTQMGQEVILRCVPISNHLYFYWYRQILGQKVEFLVSFYNNEISEKSEIFDDQFSVERPDGSNFTLKIRSTKLEDSAMYFCASMGPGPSSYNEQFFGPGTRLTVL.

This clone has a handful of counts. The V call is TRBV7-9, the J call TRBJ2-7, with 9 bases identical to TRBD1. Germline trimming cut 6 bases from V and 3 bases from J; bases unmatched to any gene: 6. The CDR3 is 14 amino acids. In germline, CDR1 is SEHNR, CDR2 FQNEAQ (reference sequence). In DNA, the CDR3 is TGTGCCAGCAGGACCGGGACAGGGAGCTACGAGCAGTACTTC. It is translated as CASRTGTGSYEQYF. The variable domain in full, completed from reference TRBV7-9 and TRBJ2-7, reads DTGVSQNPRHKITKRGQNVTFRCDPISEHNRLYWYRQTLGQGPEFLTYFQNEAQLEKSRLLSDRFSAERPKGSFSTLEIQRTEQGDSAMYLCASRTGTGSYEQYFGPGTRLTVT.

The rearrangement uses TRBV13 and TRBJ2-7; unclear D gene. The CDR3 covers 15 residues. The germline gives CDR1 PRHDT, CDR2 FYEKMQ (reference sequence). V lost 5 bases and J 3 bases, leaving 17 bases between the germline ends. The DNA for the CDR3 is TGTGCCAGCAGCCCACCTAGTGGATCCCGCTACGAGCAGTACTTC. Its protein is CASSPPSGSRYEQYF.

This clone was detected only once. The chain combines TRBV10-3 with TRBJ1-1; D may be TRBD1 (5 bases). V was cut by 2 bases and J by 1 base, with 8 bases left in between. Germline CDR1 reads ENHRY; CDR2 reads SYGVKD. This CDR3 region has 14 residues. This chain's CDR3 is CAISELRENTEAFF. CDR3 bases: TGTGCCATCAGTGAGCTCAGGGAGAACACTGAAGCTTTCTTT.

This rearrangement joins TRBV4-2 to TRBJ2-3, with unresolved D. Trimming shortened V by 4 bases and J by 6 bases, and 11 bases separated the two germline ends. The CDR3 length is 13 residues. Germline CDR1 reads LGHNA; CDR2 reads YNFKEQ. CDR3 in amino acids: CASSRAKKDTQYF. The CDR3 region has the DNA TGTGCCAGCAGCCGAGCTAAAAAGGATACGCAGTATTTT.

The chain combines TRBV21-1 with TRBJ1-2. TRBV21-1 is described as a pseudogene. This CDR3 region has 13 residues. CDR3 DNA sequence: TGTGCCAGGTCCCCCGGGGACAACTATGGCTACACCTTC. Its translation is CARSPGDNYGYTF.

The gene calls are TRBV5-6 and TRBJ2-2, with a possible D match to TRBD1 (6 bases). In germline, CDR1 is SGHDT, CDR2 YYEEEE. Trimming pared 4 bases from V and 0 bases from J, leaving 13 bases between. The CDR3 totals 16 residues. This CDR3 is CASSPRQASNTGELFF. CDR3 sequence (DNA): TGTGCCAGCAGCCCTCGACAGGCCTCGAACACCGGGGAGCTGTTTTTT.

This rearrangement joins TRBV7-8 to TRBJ2-7; 14 positions match TRBD2. The CDR3 covers 16 residues. Looked up from germline, CDR1 is SGHVS and CDR2 is FQNEAQ. V trimming: 5 bases; J trimming: 0 bases; junction bases outside the gene matches: 3. CDR3 in amino acids: CASSLGLAGVSYEQYF. The DNA for the CDR3 is TGTGCCAGCAGCCTGGGACTAGCGGGAGTCTCCTACGAGCAGTACTTC.

The chain carries TRBV7-8 and TRBJ1-5; D might be TRBD1 (5 bases). V lost 5 bases and J 2 bases, leaving 13 bases between the germline ends. This CDR3 is 15 amino acids long. CDR1 is SGHVS and CDR2 is FQNEAQ in the germline V gene. The DNA for the CDR3 is TGTGCCAGCAGCGTAGGCTTGGGGGGCAATCAGCCCCAGCATTTT. This gives the protein CASSVGLGGNQPQHF. Together with reference TRBV7-8 and TRBJ1-5, the CDR3 gives the full variable domain: GAGVSQSPRYKVAKRGQDVALRCDPISGHVSLFWYQQALGQGPEFLTYFQNEAQLDKSGLPSDRFFAERPEGSVSTLKIQRTQQEDSAVYLCASSVGLGGNQPQHFGDGTRLSIL.

This chain connects TRBV5-6 to TRBJ2-1; maybe TRBD2 (6 bases). CDR1 is SGHDT, CDR2 YYEEEE, per germline. The CDR3 contains 13 residues. The ends were cut back, 4 bases at V and 8 bases at J, with 13 bases in the middle. For the CDR3, the DNA is TGTGCCAGCAGCCCATTAACTAGCCATGAGCAGTTCTTC. This gives the protein CASSPLTSHEQFF.

This chain connects TRBV7-8 to TRBJ2-1; TRBD2 agrees at 14 bases. CDR1 is SGHVS and CDR2 is FQNEAQ in the germline V gene. The length of the CDR3 is 19 residues. With 5 bases clipped from V and 0 bases from J, the junction kept 9 bases outside the gene matches. The CDR3 region is CASSGGLAGVYGSYNEQFF. The CDR3 DNA reads as TGTGCCAGCAGCGGGGGACTAGCGGGAGTTTATGGCTCCTACAATGAGCAGTTCTTC.

J is TRBJ1-1 and V is TRBV12-5; 7 nucleotides match TRBD1. The CDR3 loop spans 14 amino acids. V lost 6 bases and J lost 1; bases outside the gene matches: 5. The V gene's germline CDR1 is LGHNT and CDR2 FRNRAP. The CDR3 protein is CASGSDRRNTEAFF. The CDR3, as DNA: TGTGCTAGTGGCTCGGACAGGCGGAACACTGAAGCTTTCTTT.

The V gene is TRBV14, the J gene TRBJ2-2, with no clear D. The ends were cut back, 1 base at V and 4 bases at J, with 4 bases in the middle. The CDR3 sequence is 13 residues long. CDR1 is SGHDN and CDR2 is FVKESK in the germline V gene. The CDR3 reads CASSQAPTGELFF. CDR3 coding DNA: TGTGCCAGCAGCCAAGCTCCCACCGGGGAGCTGTTTTTT.

The V and J genes are TRBV2 and TRBJ2-1, with TRBD2 matching over 10 bases. The V gene end was trimmed by 7 bases and the J gene end by 5 bases; junction bases not matched to a gene: 8. The CDR3 is 15 residues long. CDR1 is SNHLY and CDR2 is FYNNEI in the germline V gene. The CDR3 protein is CASIHRGLANNEQFF. The CDR3 DNA is TGTGCCAGCATCCACCGGGGACTAGCGAACAATGAGCAGTTCTTC.

V gene TRBV7-8 combines with J gene TRBJ2-7, with unresolved D. Germline lookup yields CDR1 SGHVS and CDR2 FQNEAQ. The CDR3 spans 15 residues. V lost 4 bases, J lost 2 bases, and 15 bases lay in between. The CDR3 nucleotides read TGTGCCAGCAGCTCCCGGGCCTCGGACCCCTACGAGCAGTACTTC. Amino acid sequence: CASSSRASDPYEQYF.

The rearrangement links TRBV9 to TRBJ2-1; perhaps TRBD2 as D (5 bases). V gave up 0 bases and J gave up 3 bases, with 13 bases separating them. Germline CDR1 and CDR2: SGDLS and YYNGEE. CDR3 size: 16 residues. The CDR3 DNA is TGTGCCAGCAGCGTAGGGCTCGCCGGGATCTACAATGAGCAGTTCTTC. It is translated as CASSVGLAGIYNEQFF.

The chain employs TRBV7-2 and TRBJ1-1; no clear D. CDR3 length equals 13 residues. Germline lookup yields CDR1 SGHTA and CDR2 FQGNSA. The germline V and J ends were trimmed by 2 bases and 6 bases, with 10 bases remaining between them. Written as DNA, the CDR3 is TGTGCCAGCAGCTTATTTTCCGGCGCTGAAGCTTTCTTT. This encodes CASSLFSGAEAFF.

This clone has a handful of counts. The chain links TRBV7-9 to TRBJ2-7; 7 bases align to TRBD1. With V trimmed by 1 base and J by 2 bases, 11 bases remained unmatched. The CDR3 covers 17 residues. From germline, CDR1 is SEHNR and CDR2 FQNEAQ (reference sequence). Written as DNA, the CDR3 is TGTGCCAGCAGCTTAGGGGGCGAGGGGGACAGAACCTACGAGCAGTACTTC. It encodes CASSLGGEGDRTYEQYF.

The chain recombines TRBV4-1 with TRBJ2-7, with D possibly matching TRBD1 (5 bases). Germline V gene data show CDR1 as MGHRA and CDR2 as YSYEKL. This CDR3 has 14 amino acids. V dropped 0 bases and J dropped 5 bases, with 11 bases sitting between them. DNA of the CDR3: TGCGCCAGCAGCCAAGACAGGGAAGGGGACGAGCAGTACTTC. Amino acids: CASSQDREGDEQYF.